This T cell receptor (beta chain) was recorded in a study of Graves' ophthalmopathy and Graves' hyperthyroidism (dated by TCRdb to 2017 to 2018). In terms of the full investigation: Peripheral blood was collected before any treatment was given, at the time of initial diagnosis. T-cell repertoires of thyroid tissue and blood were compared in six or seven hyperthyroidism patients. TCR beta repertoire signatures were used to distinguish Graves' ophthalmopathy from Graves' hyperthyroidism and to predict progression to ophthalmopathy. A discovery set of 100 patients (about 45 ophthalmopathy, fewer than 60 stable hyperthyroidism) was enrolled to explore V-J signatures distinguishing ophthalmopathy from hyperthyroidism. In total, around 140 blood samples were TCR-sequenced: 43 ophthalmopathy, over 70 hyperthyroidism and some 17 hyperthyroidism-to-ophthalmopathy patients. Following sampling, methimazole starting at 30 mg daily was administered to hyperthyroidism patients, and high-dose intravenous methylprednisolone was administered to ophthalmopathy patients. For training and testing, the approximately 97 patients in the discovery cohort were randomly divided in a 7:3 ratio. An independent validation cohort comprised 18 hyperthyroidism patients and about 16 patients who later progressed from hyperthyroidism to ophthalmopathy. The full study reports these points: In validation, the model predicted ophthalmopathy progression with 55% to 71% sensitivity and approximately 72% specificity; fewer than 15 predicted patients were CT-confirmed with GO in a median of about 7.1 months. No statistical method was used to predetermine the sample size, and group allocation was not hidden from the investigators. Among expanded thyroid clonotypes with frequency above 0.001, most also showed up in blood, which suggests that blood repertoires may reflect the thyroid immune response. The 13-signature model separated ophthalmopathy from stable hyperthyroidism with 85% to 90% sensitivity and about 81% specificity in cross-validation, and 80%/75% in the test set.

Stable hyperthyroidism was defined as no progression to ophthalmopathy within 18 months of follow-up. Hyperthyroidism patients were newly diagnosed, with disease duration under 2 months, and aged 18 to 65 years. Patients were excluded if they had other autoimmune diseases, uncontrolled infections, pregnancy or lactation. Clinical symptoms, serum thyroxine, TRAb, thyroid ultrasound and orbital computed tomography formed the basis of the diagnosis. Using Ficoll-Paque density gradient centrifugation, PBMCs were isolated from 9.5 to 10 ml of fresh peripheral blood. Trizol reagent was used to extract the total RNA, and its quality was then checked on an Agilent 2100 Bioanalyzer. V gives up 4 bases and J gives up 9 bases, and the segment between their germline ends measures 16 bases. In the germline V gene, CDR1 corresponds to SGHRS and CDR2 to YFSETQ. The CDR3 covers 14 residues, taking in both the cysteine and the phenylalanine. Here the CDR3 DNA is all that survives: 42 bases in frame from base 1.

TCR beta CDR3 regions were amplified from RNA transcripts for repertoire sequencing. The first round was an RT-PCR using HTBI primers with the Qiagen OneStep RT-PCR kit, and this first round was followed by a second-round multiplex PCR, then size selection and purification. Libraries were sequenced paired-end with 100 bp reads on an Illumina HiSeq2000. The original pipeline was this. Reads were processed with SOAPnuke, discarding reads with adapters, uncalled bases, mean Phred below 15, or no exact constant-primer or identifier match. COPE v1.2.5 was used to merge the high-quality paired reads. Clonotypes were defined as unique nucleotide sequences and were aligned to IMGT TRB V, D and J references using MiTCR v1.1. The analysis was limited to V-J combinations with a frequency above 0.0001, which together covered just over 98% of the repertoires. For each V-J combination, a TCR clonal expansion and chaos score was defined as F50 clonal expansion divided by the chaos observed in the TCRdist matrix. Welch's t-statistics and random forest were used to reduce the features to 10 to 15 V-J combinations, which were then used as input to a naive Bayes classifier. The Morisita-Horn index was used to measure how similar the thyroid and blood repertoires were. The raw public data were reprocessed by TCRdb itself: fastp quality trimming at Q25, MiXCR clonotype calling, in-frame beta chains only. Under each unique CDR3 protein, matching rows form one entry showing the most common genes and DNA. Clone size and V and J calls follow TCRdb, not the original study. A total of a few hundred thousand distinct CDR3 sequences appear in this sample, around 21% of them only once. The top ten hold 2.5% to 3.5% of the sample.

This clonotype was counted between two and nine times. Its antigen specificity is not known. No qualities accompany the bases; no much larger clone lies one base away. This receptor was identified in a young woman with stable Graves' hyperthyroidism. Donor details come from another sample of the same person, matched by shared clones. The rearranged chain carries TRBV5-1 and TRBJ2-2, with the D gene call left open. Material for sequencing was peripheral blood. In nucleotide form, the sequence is TGCGCCAGCAGCCCGGACCCCTACGATCGGGAGCTGTTTTTT. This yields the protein CASSPDPYDRELFF. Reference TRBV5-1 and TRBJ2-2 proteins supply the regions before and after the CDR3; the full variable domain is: KAGVTQTPRYLIKTRGQQVTLSCSPISGHRSVSWYQQTPGQGLQFLFEYFSETQRNKGNFPGRFSGRQFSNSRSEMNVSTLELGDSALYLCASSPDPYDRELFFGEGSRLTVL.